The 17 T cell receptor beta chains below all came from one sample that was sequenced in a study of beta chain features in type 1 diabetes. Study observations and caveats: In every one of the four CD4+ subsets, TCRB CDR3s were moderately but significantly shorter in Type 1 diabetes patients.

No cognate antigen is known for these TCRs. Expressed TCRB transcripts were sequenced because the isolated RNA had all been reverse transcribed beforehand. Assay: immunoSEQ multiplex PCR; the TCRdb copy retains only in-frame clones and omits some. The sample records some 700,000 clones, roughly 12% being singletons. Sequencing input: naive CD4+ T cells from blood. Source of these receptors: a man between 18 and 29 years old with type 1 diabetes.

The chain couples TRBV5-1 to TRBJ1-2; D call uncertain. Per germline, CDR1 SGHRS and CDR2 YFSETQ. The CDR3 contains 13 residues. Trimming stripped 2 bases from V and 3 bases from J, with 8 bases between. CDR3 sequence (DNA): TGCGCCAGCAGCTTCTCTGGGGACTATGGCTACACCTTC. It specifies CASSFSGDYGYTF.

This clone showed up just a few times. The J gene is TRBJ2-1, the V gene TRBV5-6; tentative D call: TRBD1 (5 bases). V shed 1 base and J shed 2 bases, with 10 bases lying between them. The CDR3 has 15 amino acids. Germline values: CDR1 SGHDT, CDR2 YYEEEE. CDR3 loop: CASSLYGQPYNEQFF. The CDR3 nucleotides are TGTGCCAGCAGCTTGTACGGACAACCCTACAATGAGCAGTTCTTC.

The sample holds a few counts of this clone. V usage is TRBV25-1 and J usage is TRBJ2-7; 10 bases fit TRBD1. The CDR3 is 14 residues long. CDR1 and CDR2 from the germline V gene are MGHDK and SYGVNS. With 4 bases clipped from V and 0 bases from J, the junction kept 0 bases outside the gene matches. CDR3 region: CASSGDRGSYEQYF. CDR3 in DNA: TGTGCCAGCAGTGGGGACAGGGGCTCCTACGAGCAGTACTTC.

This chain links TRBV27 with TRBJ1-2; possible D gene TRBD1, 6 bases. Between the trimmed V and J ends, which lost 5 bases and 7 bases, there was a span of 17 bases. This CDR3 has 14 residues. CDR1 is MNHEY, CDR2 SMNVEV, per germline (reference sequence). CDR3: CASSAKTGTVGYTF. The DNA for the CDR3 is TGTGCCAGCAGTGCGAAAACAGGGACCGTTGGCTACACCTTC.

This chain connects TRBV2 to TRBJ2-1, with 12 bases matching TRBD2. Germline CDR1 SNHLY, CDR2 FYNNEI. V was pared by 7 bases and J by 2 bases, with 6 bases of the junction left unmatched. CDR3 length: 16 amino acids. The CDR3 sequence: CASMRTSGDTYNEQFF. The DNA of the CDR3 is TGTGCCAGCATGCGGACTAGCGGGGACACCTACAATGAGCAGTTCTTC.

V usage is TRBV7-2 and J usage is TRBJ1-1; D is unclear. Germline CDR1 reads SGHTA; CDR2 reads FQGNSA. CDR3 length equals 13 residues. V lost 7 bases to trimming and J lost 7 bases, with 16 bases between them. CDR3 DNA: TGTGCCAGCACCGCTACGGGCGTCCGTGAAGCTTTCTTT. It codes for CASTATGVREAFF. Variable domain in full (rest from reference TRBV7-2 and TRBJ1-1): GAGVSQSPSNKVTEKGKDVELRCDPISGHTALYWYRQSLGQGLEFLIYFQGNSAPDKSGLPSDRFSAERTGGSVSTLTIQRTQQEDSAVYLCASTATGVREAFFGQGTRLTVV.

The rearrangement links TRBV4-1 to TRBJ2-1, with TRBD2 identical over 7 bases. Germline values: CDR1 MGHRA, CDR2 YSYEKL. The CDR3 runs to 18 residues. The ends lost 1 base at V and 5 bases at J; junction bases unmatched: 14. The DNA for the CDR3 is TGCGCCAGCAGCCAAGGCTGGTCCCGCGGGGGACGTAACAATGAGCAGTTCTTC. Protein sequence: CASSQGWSRGGRNNEQFF.

This clone was detected only a few times. The gene calls are TRBV7-2 and TRBJ2-3; tentatively, D is TRBD2 (7 bases). Germline lookup yields CDR1 SGHTA and CDR2 FQGNSA. The CDR3 covers 13 residues. Trimming left V 8 bases short and J 1 base short, with 10 bases between. CDR3 protein: CASGGAGTDTQYF. In DNA form, the CDR3 reads TGTGCCAGCGGGGGGGCGGGCACAGATACGCAGTATTTT.

This clone appeared a few times. This rearrangement joins TRBV5-4 to TRBJ2-5, with D possibly called TRBD1 or TRBD2 (5 bases each). There are 13 residues in the CDR3. From germline, CDR1 is SGHNT and CDR2 YYREEE (reference sequence). V was pared by 4 bases and J by 5 bases, with 12 bases between. The CDR3 sequence: CASSGGFSETQYF. The DNA of the CDR3 is TGTGCCAGCAGCGGGGGATTCTCGGAGACCCAGTACTTC.

This sequence joins TRBV7-9 and TRBJ2-2; D gene ambiguous. Trimming cost V 0 bases and J 10 bases, with 3 bases left between them. Germline V gene lookup returns CDR1 SEHNR and CDR2 FQNEAQ (reference sequence). The CDR3 has 11 residues. In nucleotides, the CDR3 is TGTGCCAGCAGCTTAGCTCTGGAGCTGTTTTTT. Its translation: CASSLALELFF.

This clone appeared a few times. V gene TRBV6-5 combines with J gene TRBJ2-5; D ambiguous. CDR1 is MNHEY and CDR2 is SVGAGI in the germline V gene. Trimming cost V 5 bases and J 5 bases, with 12 bases left between them. This CDR3 is 13 amino acids long. Here the CDR3 reads CASSRVQRETQYF. The CDR3 bases are TGTGCCAGCAGTAGAGTCCAGAGGGAGACCCAGTACTTC.

This chain links TRBV7-9 with TRBJ2-1; 8 bases map to TRBD1. V lost 5 bases to trimming and J lost 6 bases; unmatched junction nucleotides: 9. The CDR3 loop spans 15 amino acids. CDR1 and CDR2 (germline): SEHNR, FQNEAQ (reference sequence). The CDR3 DNA sequence: TGTGCCAGCAGCCCCGCCCCGGACAGGGTCAATGAGCAGTTCTTC. Its protein is CASSPAPDRVNEQFF.

CDR3 region: CASSQEGTANNEQFF. Written as DNA, the CDR3 is TGTGCCAGCAGCCAAGAAGGGACAGCAAACAATGAGCAGTTCTTC. V gene TRBV4-2 combines with J gene TRBJ2-1, with 7 bases aligning to TRBD1. The CDR3 loop spans 15 amino acids. CDR1 is LGHNA, CDR2 YNFKEQ, per germline. V lost 0 bases, J lost 5 bases, and 4 bases stayed unmatched.

This clone has a handful of counts. V and J are TRBV5-4 and TRBJ1-1; D uncertain. Germline loops: CDR1 SGHNT, CDR2 YYREEE (reference sequence). The CDR3 totals 14 residues. Between the trimmed V and J ends, which lost 0 bases and 1 base, there was a span of 7 bases. The CDR3: CASSLGLSNTEAFF. In nucleotides, the CDR3 is TGTGCCAGCAGCTTGGGCCTCTCGAACACTGAAGCTTTCTTT. The full variable domain, with the rest looked up from reference TRBV5-4 and TRBJ1-1, is ETGVTQSPTHLIKTRGQQVTLRCSSQSGHNTVSWYQQALGQGPQFIFQYYREEENGRGNFPPRFSGLQFPNYSSELNVNALELDDSALYLCASSLGLSNTEAFFGQGTRLTVV.

This clone was observed a handful of times. The chain combines TRBV5-1 with TRBJ2-7, with 13 bases aligning to TRBD2. Germline V gene data show CDR1 as SGHRS and CDR2 as YFSETQ. The CDR3 has 15 residues. After removal of 3 bases from V and 3 bases from J, the junction contained 3 bases not matched to a gene. The CDR3 sequence is CASSWTSGGDYEQYF. CDR3 bases: TGCGCCAGCAGCTGGACTAGCGGGGGTGACTACGAGCAGTACTTC.

The V call is TRBV19, the J call TRBJ2-7; D possibly matches TRBD1 or TRBD2 (5 bases each). The CDR3 runs 13 residues. The V gene lost 6 bases and the J gene lost 7 bases, with 16 bases spanning the gap. In germline, CDR1 is LNHDA, CDR2 SQIVND (reference sequence). CDR3 amino acids: CASRNEGSGEQYF. CDR3 bases: TGTGCCAGTAGGAATGAGGGGTCGGGGGAGCAGTACTTC.

The V and J genes are TRBV6-5 and TRBJ2-2, with TRBD1 identical over 8 bases. The CDR3 is made up of 15 amino acids. Looked up from germline, CDR1 is MNHEY and CDR2 is SVGAGI. Trimming cost V 6 bases and J 0 bases; bases outside gene matches: 3. In DNA form, the CDR3 reads TGTGCCAGCAGAATACAGGGGGCGAACACCGGGGAGCTGTTTTTT. Translated: CASRIQGANTGELFF.